This T cell receptor beta chain stems from a study of a mutant IDH1 vaccine in newly diagnosed glioma. Study-wide context: Every participant had undergone radiotherapy, temozolomide, or both before, and most underwent both.

This CDR3 is 13 amino acids long. V lost 4 bases and J lost 8; bases outside the gene matches: 7. Per the germline V gene, CDR1 is SGHRS and CDR2 is YFSETQ. Sample time point: week 35, safety follow-up. Doses of 300 ug of mutant IDH1 20-mer peptide were given with topical imiquimod. TCRdb keeps only in-frame clones here, not all; method: immunoSEQ multiplex PCR. Among some 60,000 clones listed, about four fifths were seen once. Regarding this clone: Its antigen is undetermined.

Specimen: PBMCs, collected from a glioma patient whose treatment included an IDH1 peptide vaccine. The receptor comes from a man aged 35 to 55 with glioma. The chain employs TRBV5-1 and TRBJ1-1, with TRBD1 matching 8 bases. Here the CDR3 DNA reads TGCGCCAGCAGCAACACCCGACAGGGGGAAGCTTTCTTT. Translation: CASSNTRQGEAFF.